These 14 T cell receptor beta chains share one sample of origin, sequenced in a study of CD8+CD57+ T cells in acquired aplastic anemia. Template material for TCR beta VDJ and CDR3 profiling consisted of genomic DNA. TCRdb passed the reads through MiXCR, listing each CDR3 protein once. The data hold 350,000 to 450,000 distinct CDR3 sequences, with just under 70% observed a single time. The sequenced sample consisted of sorted CD4+, CD8+, or CD8+CD57+ T cells (not recorded which) from PBMCs. The receptors here all came from a human donor in good health, serving as a control.

V and J are TRBV5-1 and TRBJ1-1; D remains ambiguous. Looked up from germline, CDR1 is SGHRS and CDR2 is YFSETQ. V shed 4 bases and J shed 2 bases, with 15 bases lying between them. The length of the CDR3 is 15 residues. The CDR3 DNA sequence: TGCGCCAGCAGCGATACACCCTCTGGAAACACTGAAGCTTTCTTT. It encodes CASSDTPSGNTEAFF.

This clonotype was counted at least ten times. The chain is built from TRBV11-2 and TRBJ1-1, with D perhaps TRBD1 (5 bases). V lost 6 bases and J lost 0, with 17 bases in between. The CDR3 totals 16 residues. Germline CDR1 reads SGHAT; CDR2 reads FQNNGV. The CDR3 region has the DNA TGTGCCAGCAGGATCATGTCAGGGTATGTGAACACTGAAGCTTTCTTT. It specifies CASRIMSGYVNTEAFF.

The V gene is TRBV20-1, the J gene TRBJ1-5; TRBD1 might be the D (5 bases). The CDR3 length is 12 residues. Germline V gene lookup returns CDR1 DFQATT and CDR2 SNEGSKA (reference sequence). Trimming removed 3 bases at V and 7 bases at J, with 10 bases between. The CDR3 DNA sequence: TGCAGTGCTAGGGGAGGGACGCAGCCCCAGCATTTT. The encoded protein is CSARGGTQPQHF.

On this clonotype itself: It is likely a read error, because the conserved phenylalanine at the end of the CDR3 is missing. The rearrangement uses TRBV7-6 and TRBJ2-7; D unresolved. Germline V gene data show CDR1 as SGHVS and CDR2 as FNYEAQ. The CDR3 has 13 amino acids. CDR3 amino acids: CASSVARNHEQYL. Written as DNA, the CDR3 is TGTGCCAGCAGCGTAGCCAGAAATCACGAGCAGTACCTC.

This clonotype was seen at least ten times. The chain uses TRBV16 and TRBJ1-1; D gene ambiguous. CDR1 and CDR2 from the germline V gene are KGHSY and FQNENV. The CDR3 spans 14 residues. V lost 0 bases to trimming and J lost 7 bases, with 12 bases between them. In nucleotides, the CDR3 is TGTGCCAGCAGCCAATCGTGGAGCCAGGATGAAGCTTTCTTT. Translation: CASSQSWSQDEAFF.

This clonotype was seen a handful of times. This chain's CDR3 is CASSIGSGGRGETQHF. CDR3 nucleotides: TGTGCCAGCAGTATAGGTAGCGGGGGCAGAGGAGAGACCCAGCATTTT. The chain joins TRBV12-3 or TRBV12-4 to TRBJ1-5, with D possibly matching TRBD1 (6 bases). Trimming took off 5 bases at V and 11 bases at J, with 25 bases between the two ends. The CDR3 loop spans 16 amino acids.

The chain uses TRBV29-1 and TRBJ2-1; TRBD2 agrees at 8 bases. The V segment lost 3 bases and the J segment 6 bases; nucleotides outside the gene matches: 4. This CDR3 region has 13 residues. From germline, CDR1 is SQVTM and CDR2 ANQGSEA. CDR3 in amino acids: CSVEGGRTNEQFF. The CDR3 DNA sequence: TGCAGCGTTGAGGGCGGGAGGACCAATGAGCAGTTCTTC.

This clonotype was counted at least ten times. This chain connects TRBV20-1 to TRBJ2-5; 7 positions match TRBD2. Germline trimming cut 0 bases from V and 2 bases from J; bases unmatched to any gene: 12. The CDR3 length is 17 residues. Germline V gene lookup returns CDR1 DFQATT and CDR2 SNEGSKA (reference sequence). The CDR3 reads CSARDHAGEALQETQYF. CDR3 in DNA: TGCAGTGCTAGAGATCACGCGGGGGAAGCCCTTCAAGAGACCCAGTACTTC.

In this sample, this clonotype turned up a few times. The CDR3 protein is CASSVVAGAPLHF. CDR3 DNA: TGTGCCAGCAGCGTAGTTGCAGGGGCACCCCTCCACTTT. This rearrangement joins TRBV9 to TRBJ1-6, with TRBD1 as a possible D gene (6 bases). The CDR3 runs 13 residues. Trimming cost V 0 bases and J 11 bases, with 9 bases left between them. CDR1 is SGDLS, CDR2 YYNGEE, per germline.

The gene calls are TRBV7-4 and TRBJ1-4, with D hard to call. This CDR3 contains 16 residues. CDR1 SGHVT and CDR2 SQSDAQ come from the germline V gene. The V end was cut by 7 bases, the J end by 9 bases, with 24 bases between. CDR3 coding DNA: TGTGCCAGCAACCTCCTAGGTGAGCGCGGGTACCAAAAACTGTTTTTT. Protein: CASNLLGERGYQKLFF.

A word on this clonotype: A clone one base away is much larger, so this may be a read error. This chain connects TRBV12-3 or TRBV12-4 to TRBJ2-5, with 11 positions matching TRBD2. V dropped 10 bases and J dropped 5; count of bases not matched to a gene: 6. CDR3 length equals 13 residues. CDR3 sequence (DNA): TGTGCCAACAGCCCTAGCGGGGGGGAGACCCAGTACTTC. As protein: CANSPSGGETQYF.

The J gene is TRBJ2-7, the V gene TRBV20-1; 9 bases are a match to TRBD1. V shed 5 bases, J shed 5 bases, and the junction held 10 bases outside the gene matches. The CDR3 has 14 residues. Germline V CDR1 and CDR2: DFQATT, SNEGSKA (reference sequence). CDR3 bases: TGCAGTGCTGATCGACAGGGGGAAAGCAACGAGCAGTACTTC. This translates into CSADRQGESNEQYF.

The V gene is TRBV5-1, the J gene TRBJ1-2; D is ambiguous. Trimming took off 4 bases at V and 5 bases at J, with 21 bases between the two ends. The CDR3 is 16 amino acids. Germline CDR1 SGHRS, CDR2 YFSETQ. The CDR3 region has the DNA TGCGCCAGCAGCAGAGCAGCGGTGGCCACATCTTATGGCTACACCTTC. This gives the protein CASSRAAVATSYGYTF.

The table lists this clonotype with many counts. The chain uses TRBV10-3 and TRBJ1-1, with D uncertain. The CDR3 runs 12 residues. Trimming removed 8 bases from V and 1 base from J, with 8 bases in between. From germline, CDR1 is ENHRY and CDR2 SYGVKD. CDR3 in amino acids: CAIGLGNTEAFF. Written as DNA, the CDR3 is TGTGCCATCGGGTTGGGGAACACTGAAGCTTTCTTT.